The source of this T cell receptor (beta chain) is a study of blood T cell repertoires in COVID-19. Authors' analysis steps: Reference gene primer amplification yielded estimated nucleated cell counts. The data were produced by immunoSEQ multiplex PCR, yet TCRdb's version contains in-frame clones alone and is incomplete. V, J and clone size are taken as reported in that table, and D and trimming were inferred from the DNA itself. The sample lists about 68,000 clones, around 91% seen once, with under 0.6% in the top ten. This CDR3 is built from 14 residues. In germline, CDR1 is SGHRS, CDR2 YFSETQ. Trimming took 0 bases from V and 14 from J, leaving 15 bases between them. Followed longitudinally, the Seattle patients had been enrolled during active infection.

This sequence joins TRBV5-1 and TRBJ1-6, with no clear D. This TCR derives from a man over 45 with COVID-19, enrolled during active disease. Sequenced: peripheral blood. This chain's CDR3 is CASSLGAQTIALHF. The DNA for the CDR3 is TGCGCCAGCAGCTTGGGGGCCCAGACAATTGCCCTCCACTTT.